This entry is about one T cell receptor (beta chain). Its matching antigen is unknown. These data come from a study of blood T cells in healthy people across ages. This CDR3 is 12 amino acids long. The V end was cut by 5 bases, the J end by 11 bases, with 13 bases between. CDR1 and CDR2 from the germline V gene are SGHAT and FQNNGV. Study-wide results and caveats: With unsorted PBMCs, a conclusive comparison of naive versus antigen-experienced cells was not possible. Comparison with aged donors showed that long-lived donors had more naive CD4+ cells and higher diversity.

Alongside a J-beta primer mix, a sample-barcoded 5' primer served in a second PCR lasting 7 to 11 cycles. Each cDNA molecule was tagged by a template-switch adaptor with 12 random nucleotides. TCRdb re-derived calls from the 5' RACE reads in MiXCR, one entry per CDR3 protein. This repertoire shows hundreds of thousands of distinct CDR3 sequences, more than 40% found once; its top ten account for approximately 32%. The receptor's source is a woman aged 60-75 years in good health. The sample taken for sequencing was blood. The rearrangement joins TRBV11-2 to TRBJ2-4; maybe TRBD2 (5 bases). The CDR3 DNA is TGTGCCAGCAGCCAAGGACTGCCCTTTCAGTACTTC. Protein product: CASSQGLPFQYF. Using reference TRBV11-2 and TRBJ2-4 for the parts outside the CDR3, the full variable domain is EAGVAQSPRYKIIEKRQSVAFWCNPISGHATLYWYQQILGQGPKLLIQFQNNGVVDDSQLPKDRFSAERLKGVDSTLKIQPAKLEDSAVYLCASSQGLPFQYFGAGTRLSVL.